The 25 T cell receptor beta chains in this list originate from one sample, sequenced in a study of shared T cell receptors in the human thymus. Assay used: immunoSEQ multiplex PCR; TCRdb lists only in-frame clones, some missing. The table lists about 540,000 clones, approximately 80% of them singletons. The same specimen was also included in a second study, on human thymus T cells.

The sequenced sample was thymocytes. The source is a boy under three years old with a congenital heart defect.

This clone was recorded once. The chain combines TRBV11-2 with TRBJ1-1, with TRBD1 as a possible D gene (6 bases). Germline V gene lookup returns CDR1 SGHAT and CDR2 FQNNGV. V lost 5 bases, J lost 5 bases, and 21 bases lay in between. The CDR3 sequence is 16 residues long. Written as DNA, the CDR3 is TGTGCCAGCAGCCTCAGGACAGTGGATATCTGGACTGAAGCTTTCTTT. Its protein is CASSLRTVDIWTEAFF.

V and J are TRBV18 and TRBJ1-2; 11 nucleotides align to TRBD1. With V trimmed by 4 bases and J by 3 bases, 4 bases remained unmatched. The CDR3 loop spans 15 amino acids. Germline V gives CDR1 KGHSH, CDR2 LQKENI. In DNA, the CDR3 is TGTGCCAGCTCACGGCGGGGACAGGGGGACTATGGCTACACCTTC. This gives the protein CASSRRGQGDYGYTF.

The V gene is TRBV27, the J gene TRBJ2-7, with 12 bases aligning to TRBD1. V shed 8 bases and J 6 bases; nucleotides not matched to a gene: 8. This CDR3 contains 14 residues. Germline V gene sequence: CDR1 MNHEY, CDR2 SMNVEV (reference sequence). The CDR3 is CASGYGGQGAEQYF. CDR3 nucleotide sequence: TGTGCCAGCGGCTATGGGGGACAGGGGGCCGAGCAGTACTTC.

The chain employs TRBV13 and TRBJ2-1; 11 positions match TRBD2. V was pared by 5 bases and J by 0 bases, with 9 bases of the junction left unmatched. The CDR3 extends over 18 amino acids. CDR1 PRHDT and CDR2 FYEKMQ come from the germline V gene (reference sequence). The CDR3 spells CASSPTSGVISSYNEQFF. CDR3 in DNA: TGTGCCAGCAGCCCGACTAGCGGGGTCATAAGCTCCTACAATGAGCAGTTCTTC.

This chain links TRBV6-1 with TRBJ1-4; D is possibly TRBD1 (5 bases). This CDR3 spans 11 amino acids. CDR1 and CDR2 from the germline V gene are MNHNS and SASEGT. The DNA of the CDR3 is TGTGGTTTTGGGGCGGATGAAAAACTGTTTTTT. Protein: CGFGADEKLFF.

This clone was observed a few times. The CDR3 DNA sequence: TGTGCCAGCAGCTACGGACAGGGGAGGAACGAGCAGTACTTC. Translated: CASSYGQGRNEQYF. The chain couples TRBV5-4 to TRBJ2-7; 9 positions match TRBD1. V was pared by 3 bases and J by 5 bases, with 6 bases of the junction left unmatched. The CDR3 length is 14 residues. CDR1 is SGHNT and CDR2 is YYREEE in the germline V gene (reference sequence).

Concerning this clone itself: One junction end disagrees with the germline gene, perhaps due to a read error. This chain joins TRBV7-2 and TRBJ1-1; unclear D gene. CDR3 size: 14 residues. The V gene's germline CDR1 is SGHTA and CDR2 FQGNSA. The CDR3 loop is CASSPPGRNSEAFF. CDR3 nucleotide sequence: TGTGCCAGCAGCCCCCCAGGAAGGAACTCTGAAGCTTTCTTT.

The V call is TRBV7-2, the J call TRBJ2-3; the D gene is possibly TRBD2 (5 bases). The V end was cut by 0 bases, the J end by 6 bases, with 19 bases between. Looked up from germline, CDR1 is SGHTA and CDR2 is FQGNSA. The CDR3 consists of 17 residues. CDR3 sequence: CASSLAQGGTVFDTQYF. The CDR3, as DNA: TGTGCCAGCAGCTTAGCCCAAGGAGGCACCGTTTTCGATACGCAGTATTTT.

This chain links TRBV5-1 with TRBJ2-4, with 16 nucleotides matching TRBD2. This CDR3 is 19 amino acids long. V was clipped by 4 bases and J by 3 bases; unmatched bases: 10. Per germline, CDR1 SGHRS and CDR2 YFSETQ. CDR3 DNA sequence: TGCGCCAGCAGCGAGGGACTAGCGGGAGGGCCAAGGCTCAAAAACATTCAGTACTTC. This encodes CASSEGLAGGPRLKNIQYF.

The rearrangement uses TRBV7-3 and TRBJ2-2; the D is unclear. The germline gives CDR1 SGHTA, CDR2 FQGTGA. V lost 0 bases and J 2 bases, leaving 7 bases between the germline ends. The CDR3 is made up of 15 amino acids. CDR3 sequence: CASSLTHRNTGELFF. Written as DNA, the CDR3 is TGTGCCAGCAGCTTAACGCACAGAAACACCGGGGAGCTGTTTTTT.

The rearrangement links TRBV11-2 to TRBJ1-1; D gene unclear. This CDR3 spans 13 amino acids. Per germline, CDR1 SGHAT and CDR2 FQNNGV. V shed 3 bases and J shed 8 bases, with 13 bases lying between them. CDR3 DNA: TGTGCCAGCAGCTTCGGGTCTGGCGGGGAAGCTTTCTTT. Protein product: CASSFGSGGEAFF.

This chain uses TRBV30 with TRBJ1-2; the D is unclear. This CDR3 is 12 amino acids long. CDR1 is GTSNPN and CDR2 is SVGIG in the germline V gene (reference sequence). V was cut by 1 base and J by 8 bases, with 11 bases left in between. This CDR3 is CAWSARSGGYTF. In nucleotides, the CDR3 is TGTGCCTGGAGTGCACGTTCGGGGGGCTACACCTTC.

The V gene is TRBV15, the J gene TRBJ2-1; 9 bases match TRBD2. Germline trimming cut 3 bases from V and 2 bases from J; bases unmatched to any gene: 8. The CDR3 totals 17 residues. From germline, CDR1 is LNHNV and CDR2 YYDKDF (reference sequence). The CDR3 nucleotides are TGTGCCACCAGCAGGGGGGGCCTAGCGGGAACCTACAATGAGCAGTTCTTC. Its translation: CATSRGGLAGTYNEQFF.

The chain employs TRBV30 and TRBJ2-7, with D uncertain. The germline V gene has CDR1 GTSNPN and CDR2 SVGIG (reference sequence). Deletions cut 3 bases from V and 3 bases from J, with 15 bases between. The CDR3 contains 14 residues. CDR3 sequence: CAWSPTSDFYEQYF. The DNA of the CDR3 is TGTGCCTGGAGCCCTACTTCAGACTTCTACGAGCAGTACTTC.

Here the CDR3 reads CASSLRQGPTEAFF. In DNA, the CDR3 is TGTGCCAGCAGCTTGCGACAGGGCCCCACTGAAGCTTTCTTT. The V and J genes are TRBV11-3 and TRBJ1-1, with TRBD1 matching 7 bases. V lost 3 bases to trimming and J lost 4 bases; unmatched junction nucleotides: 5. The CDR3 length is 14 residues. Germline V gene lookup returns CDR1 SGHNT and CDR2 YENEEA.

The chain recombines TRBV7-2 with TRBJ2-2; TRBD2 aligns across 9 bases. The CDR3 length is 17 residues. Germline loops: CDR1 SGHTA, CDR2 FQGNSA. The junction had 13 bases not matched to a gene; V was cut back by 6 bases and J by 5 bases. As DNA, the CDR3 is TGTGCCAGCAGAACCGAGGCAGCGGGAGGAGATACCGGGGAGCTGTTTTTT. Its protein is CASRTEAAGGDTGELFF. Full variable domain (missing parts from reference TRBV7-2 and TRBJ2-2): GAGVSQSPSNKVTEKGKDVELRCDPISGHTALYWYRQSLGQGLEFLIYFQGNSAPDKSGLPSDRFSAERTGGSVSTLTIQRTQQEDSAVYLCASRTEAAGGDTGELFFGEGSRLTVL.

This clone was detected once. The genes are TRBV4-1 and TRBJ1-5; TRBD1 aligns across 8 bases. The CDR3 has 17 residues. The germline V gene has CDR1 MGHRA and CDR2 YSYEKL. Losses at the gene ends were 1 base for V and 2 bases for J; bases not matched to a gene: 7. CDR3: CASSQAADRVGNQPQHF. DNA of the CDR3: TGCGCCAGCAGCCAAGCCGCGGACAGGGTCGGCAATCAGCCCCAGCATTTT.

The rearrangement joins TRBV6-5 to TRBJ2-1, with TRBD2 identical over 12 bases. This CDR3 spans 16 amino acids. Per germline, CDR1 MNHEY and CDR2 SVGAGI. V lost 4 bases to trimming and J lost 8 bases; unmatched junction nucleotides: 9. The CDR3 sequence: CASSFSTSGSWDEQFF. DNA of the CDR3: TGTGCCAGCAGTTTCTCGACTAGCGGGAGTTGGGATGAGCAGTTCTTC.

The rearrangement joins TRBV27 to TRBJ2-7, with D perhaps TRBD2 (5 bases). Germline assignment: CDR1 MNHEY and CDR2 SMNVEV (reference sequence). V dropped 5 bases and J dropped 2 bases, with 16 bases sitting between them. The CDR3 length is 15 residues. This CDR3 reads CASSPSPGMTYEQYF. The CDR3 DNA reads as TGTGCCAGCAGTCCGAGCCCGGGAATGACCTACGAGCAGTACTTC.

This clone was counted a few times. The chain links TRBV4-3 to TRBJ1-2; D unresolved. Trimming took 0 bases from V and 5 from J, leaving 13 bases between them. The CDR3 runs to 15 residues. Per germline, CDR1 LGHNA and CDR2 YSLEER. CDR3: CASSQDGPSPYGYTF. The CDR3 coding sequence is TGCGCCAGCAGCCAAGATGGTCCGAGTCCGTATGGCTACACCTTC.

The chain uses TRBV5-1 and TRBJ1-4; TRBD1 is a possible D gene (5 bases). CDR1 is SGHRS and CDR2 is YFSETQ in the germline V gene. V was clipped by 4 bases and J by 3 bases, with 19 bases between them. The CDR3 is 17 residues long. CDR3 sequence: CASSPMAGRKANEKLFF. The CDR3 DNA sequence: TGCGCCAGCAGCCCAATGGCAGGGAGGAAAGCTAATGAAAAACTGTTTTTT.

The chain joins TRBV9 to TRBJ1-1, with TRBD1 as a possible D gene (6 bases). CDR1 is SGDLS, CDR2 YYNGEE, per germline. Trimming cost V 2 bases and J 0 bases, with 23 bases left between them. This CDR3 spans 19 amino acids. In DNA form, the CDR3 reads TGTGCCAGCAGCGTTTTAAGGGACGGTAGGGGGGGCATGAACACTGAAGCTTTCTTT. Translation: CASSVLRDGRGGMNTEAFF.

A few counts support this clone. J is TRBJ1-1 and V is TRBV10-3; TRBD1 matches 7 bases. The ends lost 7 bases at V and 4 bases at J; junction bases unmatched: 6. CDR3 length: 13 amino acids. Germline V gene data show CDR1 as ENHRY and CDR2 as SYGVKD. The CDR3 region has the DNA TGTGCCATCACCGACAGGGTGGGCACTGAAGCTTTCTTT. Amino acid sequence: CAITDRVGTEAFF.

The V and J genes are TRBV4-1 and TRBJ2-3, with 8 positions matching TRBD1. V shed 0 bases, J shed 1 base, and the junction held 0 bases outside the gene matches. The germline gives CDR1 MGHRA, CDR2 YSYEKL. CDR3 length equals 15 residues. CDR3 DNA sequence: TGCGCCAGCAGCCAAGAGGACAGGGGCACAGATACGCAGTATTTT. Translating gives CASSQEDRGTDTQYF.

The CDR3 DNA reads as TGTGCCAGCAGTCACCCGGGTCCCTCCTATGGCTACACCTTC. Amino acids: CASSHPGPSYGYTF. This chain links TRBV9 with TRBJ1-2; D not resolved. The CDR3 loop spans 14 amino acids. The germline gives CDR1 SGDLS, CDR2 YYNGEE. Trimming cost V 5 bases and J 4 bases, with 15 bases left between them.